Detailed here is one T cell receptor (beta chain). The antigen is undetermined. This record belongs to a study of T cell responses to AZD1222 COVID-19 vaccine. Study-level results: At 160-218 and 743-854, vaccine-associated CD4 TCRs were dominant, and they spanned spike. Recipients of AZD1222 seropositive at baseline numbered only 5 to 7. White British donors predominated, females outnumbered males, and clonal diversity was possibly underestimated. A reported finding is that nearly half of spike-specific TCRs target unmutated variant regions.

Germline V CDR1 and CDR2: KGHSH, LQKENI. The CDR3 is 15 residues long. V lost 2 bases and J lost 5, with 13 bases in between. Sequencing was performed with immunoSEQ multiplex PCR; in TCRdb, only in-frame clones are kept and a portion is missing. The table has 90,000 or so clones, approximately 83% seen once. The gene calls are TRBV18 and TRBJ1-5; D unresolved. This sample comprised peripheral blood, obtained on day 0 of AZD1222 vaccination. The clonotype was recovered from an adult in good health. For the CDR3, the DNA is TGTGCCAGCTCACCAAATTCTCAAAGGGATCAGCCCCAGCATTTT. It encodes CASSPNSQRDQPQHF.